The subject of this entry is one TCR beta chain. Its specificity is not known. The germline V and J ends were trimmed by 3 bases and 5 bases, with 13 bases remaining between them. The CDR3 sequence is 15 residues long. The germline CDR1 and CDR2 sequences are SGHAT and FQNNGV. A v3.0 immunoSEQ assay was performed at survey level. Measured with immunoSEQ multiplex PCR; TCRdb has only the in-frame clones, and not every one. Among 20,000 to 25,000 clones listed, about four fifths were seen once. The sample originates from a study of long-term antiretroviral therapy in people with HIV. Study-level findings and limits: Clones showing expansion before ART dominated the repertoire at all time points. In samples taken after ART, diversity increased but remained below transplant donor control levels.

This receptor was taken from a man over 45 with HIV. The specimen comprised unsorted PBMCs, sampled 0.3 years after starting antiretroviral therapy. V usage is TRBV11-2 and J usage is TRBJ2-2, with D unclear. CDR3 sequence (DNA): TGTGCCAGCAGCTTTGGTTCGGCGCAAACCGGGGAGCTGTTTTTT. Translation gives CASSFGSAQTGELFF.